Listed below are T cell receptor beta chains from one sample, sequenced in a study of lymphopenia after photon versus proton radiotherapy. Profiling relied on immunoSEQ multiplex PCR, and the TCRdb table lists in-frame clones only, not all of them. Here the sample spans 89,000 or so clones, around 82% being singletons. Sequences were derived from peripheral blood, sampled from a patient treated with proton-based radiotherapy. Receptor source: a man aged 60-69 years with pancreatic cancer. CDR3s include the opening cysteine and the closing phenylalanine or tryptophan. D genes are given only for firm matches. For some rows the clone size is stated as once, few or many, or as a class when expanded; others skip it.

cdr3_nt: TGTGCCAGCTCACCACCGTGGGGACAGGTGGAGACTAGCGCTGACGAGCAGTACTTC; cdr3_aa: CASSPPWGQVETSADEQYF; d_call: NA; j_call: TRBJ2-7; clone_size: once; v_call: TRBV18
cdr3_nt: TGCGCCAGCAGGTCTGACCTCTTTGAAAAACTGTTTTTT; cdr3_aa: CASRSDLFEKLFF; d_call: NA; j_call: TRBJ1-4; clone_size: NA; v_call: TRBV5-1
cdr3_nt: TGTGCCAGCAGCTTTTCGACAGGCCGAGATACGCAGTATTTT; cdr3_aa: CASSFSTGRDTQYF; d_call: NA; j_call: TRBJ2-3; clone_size: NA; v_call: TRBV5-5
cdr3_nt: TGTGCCAGTAGTCCCGACAGGGGCCAGCCCCAGCATTTT; cdr3_aa: CASSPDRGQPQHF; d_call: TRBD1; j_call: TRBJ1-5; clone_size: once; v_call: TRBV19
cdr3_nt: TGCGCCAGCAGCTTGGGAACAGGCTCTCTAGGGGAGTACTTC; cdr3_aa: CASSLGTGSLGEYF; d_call: NA; j_call: TRBJ2-7; clone_size: NA; v_call: TRBV5-1
cdr3_nt: TGTGCCAGCGGGCGTGGGGGAGAATCAGATACGCAGTATTTT; cdr3_aa: CASGRGGESDTQYF; d_call: NA; j_call: TRBJ2-3; clone_size: NA; v_call: TRBV9
cdr3_nt: TGTGCCAGCAGCGTTGGCGGTCTAAGCTCCTACGAGCAGTACTTC; cdr3_aa: CASSVGGLSSYEQYF; d_call: NA; j_call: TRBJ2-7; clone_size: NA; v_call: TRBV9
cdr3_nt: TGCGCCAGCAGCTCCCGGGGGGTACAGGGGCCTGAGCAGTACTTC; cdr3_aa: CASSSRGVQGPEQYF; d_call: NA; j_call: TRBJ2-7; clone_size: NA; v_call: TRBV4-1
cdr3_nt: TGTGCCTCCCTGCGGGTCGGGAGCATCAAACGGTACTTC; cdr3_aa: CASLRVGSIKRYF; d_call: NA; j_call: TRBJ2-7; clone_size: NA; v_call: TRBV27
cdr3_nt: TGTGCCAGCAGCGTAGGCCCAGATGTTGTCTATGGCTACACCTTC; cdr3_aa: CASSVGPDVVYGYTF; d_call: NA; j_call: TRBJ1-2; clone_size: NA; v_call: TRBV9
cdr3_nt: TGTGCCAGCAGTCAATTCTCCGGGGCTGAAGCTTTCTTT; cdr3_aa: CASSQFSGAEAFF; d_call: NA; j_call: TRBJ1-1; clone_size: NA; v_call: TRBV14
cdr3_nt: TGTGCCAGCAGCGCCAGGGTTGGGGGCAATCAGCCCCAGCATTTT; cdr3_aa: CASSARVGGNQPQHF; d_call: NA; j_call: TRBJ1-5; clone_size: NA; v_call: TRBV7-6
cdr3_nt: TGTGCCAGCAGCCACCAAGGGACAGGGGTCTCTGGGGCCAACGTCCTGACTTTC; cdr3_aa: CASSHQGTGVSGANVLTF; d_call: TRBD1; j_call: TRBJ2-6; clone_size: NA; v_call: TRBV7-9
cdr3_nt: TGTGCCAGCAGGCGGGGGACTAGCGAACGAGAGTACTTC; cdr3_aa: CASRRGTSEREYF; d_call: TRBD2; j_call: TRBJ2-7; clone_size: NA; v_call: TRBV27
cdr3_nt: TGCGCCAGCAGCGCGAAAAAACGGGACAGGGAGGGGTCTGGGGCCAACGTCCTGACTTTC; cdr3_aa: CASSAKKRDREGSGANVLTF; d_call: TRBD1; j_call: TRBJ2-6; clone_size: NA; v_call: TRBV5-1
cdr3_nt: TGTGCCAGCGGTGGACAGGGGGCTAGGAGTCAGCCCCAGCATTTT; cdr3_aa: CASGGQGARSQPQHF; d_call: TRBD1; j_call: TRBJ1-5; clone_size: NA; v_call: TRBV2
cdr3_nt: TGTGCCAGCAGTTTAGTACAGGGGTTCTCCTACGAGCAGTACTTC; cdr3_aa: CASSLVQGFSYEQYF; d_call: TRBD1; j_call: TRBJ2-7; clone_size: NA; v_call: TRBV28
cdr3_nt: TGTGCCAGCAGCCGCCGGGGTTGGGAGACCCAGTACTTC; cdr3_aa: CASSRRGWETQYF; d_call: NA; j_call: TRBJ2-5; clone_size: once; v_call: TRBV7-6
cdr3_nt: TGTGCCAGCAGCCCCGGACTAGCGGGAGTGAGCGGGGAGCTGTTTTTT; cdr3_aa: CASSPGLAGVSGELFF; d_call: TRBD2; j_call: TRBJ2-2; clone_size: once; v_call: TRBV9
cdr3_nt: TGCAGCGTTGGGCAGAGCCTCTACGAGCAGTACTTC; cdr3_aa: CSVGQSLYEQYF; d_call: NA; j_call: TRBJ2-7; clone_size: NA; v_call: TRBV29-1
cdr3_nt: TGTGCCAGCAGCTTGGGCGTTAGCGGGAGAGGTTACGAGCAGTACTTC; cdr3_aa: CASSLGVSGRGYEQYF; d_call: TRBD2; j_call: TRBJ2-7; clone_size: few; v_call: TRBV5-4
cdr3_nt: TGTGCCAGCAGGTCACTAGGAGGCTCCTACGAGCAGTACTTC; cdr3_aa: CASRSLGGSYEQYF; d_call: NA; j_call: TRBJ2-7; clone_size: NA; v_call: TRBV5-6
cdr3_nt: TGCAGCGTTGAGGAACAACTCCACCGGGGCTACACCTTC; cdr3_aa: CSVEEQLHRGYTF; d_call: NA; j_call: TRBJ1-2; clone_size: few; v_call: TRBV29-1